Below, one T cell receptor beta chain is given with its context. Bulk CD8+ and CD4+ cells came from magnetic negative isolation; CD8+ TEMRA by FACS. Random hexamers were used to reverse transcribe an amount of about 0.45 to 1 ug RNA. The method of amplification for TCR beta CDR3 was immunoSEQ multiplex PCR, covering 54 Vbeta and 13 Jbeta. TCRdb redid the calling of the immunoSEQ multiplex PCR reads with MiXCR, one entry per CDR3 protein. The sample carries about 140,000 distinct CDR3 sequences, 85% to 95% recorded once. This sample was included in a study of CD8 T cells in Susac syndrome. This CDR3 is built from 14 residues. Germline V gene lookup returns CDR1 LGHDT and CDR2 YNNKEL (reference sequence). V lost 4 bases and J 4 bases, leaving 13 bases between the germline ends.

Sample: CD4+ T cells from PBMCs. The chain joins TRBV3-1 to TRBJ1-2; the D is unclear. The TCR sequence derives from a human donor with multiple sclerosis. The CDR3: CASSPPGQLYGYTF. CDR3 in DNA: TGTGCCAGCAGCCCTCCAGGCCAGCTCTATGGCTACACCTTC. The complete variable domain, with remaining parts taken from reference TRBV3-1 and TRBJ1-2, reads DTAVSQTPKYLVTQMGNDKSIKCEQNLGHDTMYWYKQDSKKFLKIMFSYNNKELIINETVPNRFSPKSPDKAHLNLHINSLELGDSAVYFCASSPPGQLYGYTFGSGTRLTVV.